This TCR beta chain was retrieved from a study of beta chain features in type 1 diabetes. Regarding the study as a whole: When VDJ junctions were examined, type 1 diabetes patients showed fewer insertions and more deletions.

CD45RO/CCR7/CD25/CD127/CD95/CD27 staining was used to isolate CD4+ naive, central memory, regulatory and stem cell-like memory cells by sorting. With respect to this clone: Antigen unknown.

The CDR3 totals 13 residues. Germline V gene sequence: CDR1 SQVTM, CDR2 ANQGSEA. Trimming took 4 bases from V and 3 from J; bases not matched to a gene: 2. Since all of the isolated RNA was reverse transcribed, expressed TCRB transcripts were what got sequenced. This table comes from immunoSEQ multiplex PCR, and its TCRdb copy is limited to in-frame clones, with some not included. The profile covers about 410,000 clones, with over 11% appearing a single time and roughly 0.036% taken by the ten largest. The sequenced sample was naive CD4+ T cells from blood. This chain connects TRBV29-1 to TRBJ1-2; TRBD1 matches 10 bases. The TCR originated in a man aged 25 to 40 in good health. CDR3 in amino acids: CSVGDRGYYGYTF. The DNA for the CDR3 is TGCAGCGTTGGGGACAGGGGATACTATGGCTACACCTTC.